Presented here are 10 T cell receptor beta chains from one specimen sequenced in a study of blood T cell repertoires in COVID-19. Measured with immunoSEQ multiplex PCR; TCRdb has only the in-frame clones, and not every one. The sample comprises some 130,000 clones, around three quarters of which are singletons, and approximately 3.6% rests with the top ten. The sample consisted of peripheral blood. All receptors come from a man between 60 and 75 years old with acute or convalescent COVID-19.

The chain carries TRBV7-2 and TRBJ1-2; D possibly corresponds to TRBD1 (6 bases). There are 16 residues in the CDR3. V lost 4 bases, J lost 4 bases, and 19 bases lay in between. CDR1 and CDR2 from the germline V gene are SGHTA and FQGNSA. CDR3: CASSSSLTTGTYGYTF. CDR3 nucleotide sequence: TGTGCCAGCAGCTCCAGCCTTACCACAGGGACCTATGGCTACACCTTC.

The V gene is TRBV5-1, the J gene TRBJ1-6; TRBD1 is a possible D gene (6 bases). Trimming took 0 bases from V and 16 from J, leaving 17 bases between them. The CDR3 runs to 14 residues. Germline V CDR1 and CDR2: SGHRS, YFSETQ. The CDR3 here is CASSLEGHGTFLHF. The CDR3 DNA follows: TGCGCCAGCAGCTTGGAGGGTCACGGGACATTTCTCCACTTT.

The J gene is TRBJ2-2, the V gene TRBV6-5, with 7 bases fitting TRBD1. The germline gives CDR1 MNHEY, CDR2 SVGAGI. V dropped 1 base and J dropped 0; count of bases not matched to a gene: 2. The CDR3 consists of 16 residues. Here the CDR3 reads CASSYFGTANTGELFF. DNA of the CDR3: TGTGCCAGCAGTTACTTCGGGACAGCGAACACCGGGGAGCTGTTTTTT.

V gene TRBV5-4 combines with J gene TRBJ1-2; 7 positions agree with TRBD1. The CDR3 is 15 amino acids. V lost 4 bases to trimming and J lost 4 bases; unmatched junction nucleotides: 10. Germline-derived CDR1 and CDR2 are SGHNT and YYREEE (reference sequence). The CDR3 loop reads CASSHVRGRSYGYTF. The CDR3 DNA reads TGTGCCAGCAGCCATGTTAGGGGGCGAAGCTATGGCTACACCTTC.

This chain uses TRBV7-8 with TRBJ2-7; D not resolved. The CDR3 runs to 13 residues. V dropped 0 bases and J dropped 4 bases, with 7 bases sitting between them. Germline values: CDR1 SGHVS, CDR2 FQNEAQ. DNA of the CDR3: TGTGCCAGCAGCTTAGCTAGCCTTTACGAGCAGTACTTC. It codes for CASSLASLYEQYF.

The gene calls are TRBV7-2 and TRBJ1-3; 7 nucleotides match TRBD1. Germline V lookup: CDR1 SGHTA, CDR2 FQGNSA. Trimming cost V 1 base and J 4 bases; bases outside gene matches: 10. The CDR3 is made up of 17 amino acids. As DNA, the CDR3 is TGTGCCAGCAGCTTAGTGGGACAGCACCACCTCGGAAACACCATATATTTT. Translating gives CASSLVGQHHLGNTIYF.

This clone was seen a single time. CDR3 in amino acids: CASSPNGSGNQPQHF. CDR3 nucleotides: TGTGCCAGCAGTCCGAACGGGTCTGGCAATCAGCCCCAGCATTTT. The chain carries TRBV28 and TRBJ1-5; D unclear. V lost 5 bases to trimming and J lost 2 bases, with 13 bases between them. This CDR3 has 15 amino acids. CDR1 MDHEN and CDR2 SYDVKM come from the germline V gene.

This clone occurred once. CDR3 protein: CATTGTKETQYF. In nucleotides, the CDR3 is TGTGCCACAACAGGGACCAAAGAGACCCAGTACTTC. The chain recombines TRBV7-9 with TRBJ2-5, with D tentatively TRBD1 (6 bases). The germline CDR1 and CDR2 sequences are SEHNR and FQNEAQ (reference sequence). V was cut by 10 bases and J by 3 bases, with 12 bases left in between. The CDR3 loop spans 12 amino acids. The full variable domain, rest sourced from reference TRBV7-9 and TRBJ2-5, is DTGVSQNPRHKITKRGQNVTFRCDPISEHNRLYWYRQTLGQGPEFLTYFQNEAQLEKSRLLSDRFSAERPKGSFSTLEIQRTEQGDSAMYLCATTGTKETQYFGPGTRLLVL.

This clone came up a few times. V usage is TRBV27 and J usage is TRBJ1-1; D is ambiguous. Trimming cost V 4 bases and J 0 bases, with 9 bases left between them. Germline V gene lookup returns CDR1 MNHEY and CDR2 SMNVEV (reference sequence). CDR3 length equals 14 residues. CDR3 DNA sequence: TGTGCCAGCAGTTCTGCGGAACTGAACACTGAAGCTTTCTTT. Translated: CASSSAELNTEAFF.

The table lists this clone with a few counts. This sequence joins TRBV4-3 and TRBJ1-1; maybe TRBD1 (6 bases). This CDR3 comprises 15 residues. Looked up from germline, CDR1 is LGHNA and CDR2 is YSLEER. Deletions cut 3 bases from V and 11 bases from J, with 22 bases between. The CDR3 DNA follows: TGCGCCAGCAGCCAGGAGACAGGAGGACAAGGGGATGCTTTCTTT. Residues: CASSQETGGQGDAFF.